What follows are 5 T cell receptor beta chains derived from one specimen sequenced in a study of T cell responses to AZD1222 COVID-19 vaccine. Assay: immunoSEQ multiplex PCR; the TCRdb copy retains only in-frame clones and omits some. Found here are under 95,000 clones, around nine tenths of them singletons; the top ten hold under 2.5%. Here the sequenced sample was peripheral blood, taken on day 0 of AZD1222 vaccination. These receptors were collected from an adult in good health.

The V call is TRBV19, the J call TRBJ2-7; possibly TRBD2 for D (6 bases). The CDR3 sequence is 14 residues long. Germline CDR1 LNHDA, CDR2 SQIVND (reference sequence). Trimming removed 5 bases from V and 2 bases from J, with 13 bases in between. CDR3 region: CASSVRGSTYEQYF. CDR3 bases: TGTGCCAGTAGTGTGCGGGGTTCCACCTACGAGCAGTACTTC.

As DNA, the CDR3 is TGTGCCAGCAGCTTAAGCTTGGGGAACACTGAAGCTTTCTTT. Residues: CASSLSLGNTEAFF. The V call is TRBV7-9, the J call TRBJ1-1; D call uncertain. The germline gives CDR1 SEHNR, CDR2 FQNEAQ (reference sequence). V dropped 2 bases and J dropped 1 base, with 8 bases sitting between them. The CDR3 spans 14 residues.

The chain employs TRBV5-1 and TRBJ2-1, with D perhaps matching TRBD1 (6 bases). Per the germline V gene, CDR1 is SGHRS and CDR2 is YFSETQ. Trimming stripped 3 bases from V and 8 bases from J, with 12 bases between. The CDR3 has 13 residues. The CDR3 protein is CASSYGQLDEQFF. The CDR3 DNA reads TGCGCCAGCAGCTATGGACAGTTGGATGAGCAGTTCTTC. The full variable domain, with the rest looked up from reference TRBV5-1 and TRBJ2-1, is KAGVTQTPRYLIKTRGQQVTLSCSPISGHRSVSWYQQTPGQGLQFLFEYFSETQRNKGNFPGRFSGRQFSNSRSEMNVSTLELGDSALYLCASSYGQLDEQFFGPGTRLTVL.

The rearrangement uses TRBV27 and TRBJ1-1; D not certain. The CDR3 is 13 amino acids. V was cut by 5 bases and J by 5 bases, with 12 bases left in between. Germline V lookup: CDR1 MNHEY, CDR2 SMNVEV (reference sequence). DNA of the CDR3: TGTGCCAGCAGTCTCGGAATTGGGACTGAAGCTTTCTTT. Protein product: CASSLGIGTEAFF.

The V call is TRBV7-2, the J call TRBJ1-5; possible D gene TRBD1, 5 bases. V lost 1 base and J lost 0, with 10 bases in between. The CDR3 sequence is 16 residues long. Germline lookup yields CDR1 SGHTA and CDR2 FQGNSA. In nucleotides, the CDR3 is TGTGCCAGCAGCTTAGGTTACGGGGGTAGCAATCAGCCCCAGCATTTT. Translating gives CASSLGYGGSNQPQHF.